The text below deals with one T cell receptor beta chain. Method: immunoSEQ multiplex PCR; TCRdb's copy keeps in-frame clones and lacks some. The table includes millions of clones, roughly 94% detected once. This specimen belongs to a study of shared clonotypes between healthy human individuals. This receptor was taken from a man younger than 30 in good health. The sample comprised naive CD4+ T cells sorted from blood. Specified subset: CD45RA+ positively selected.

The CDR3 sequence: CASRLSGTNTGELFF. The DNA for the CDR3 is TGTGCCAGTAGACTTAGCGGGACGAACACCGGGGAGCTGTTTTTT. The chain links TRBV19 to TRBJ2-2; 8 bases fit TRBD2. The CDR3 consists of 15 residues. In germline, CDR1 is LNHDA, CDR2 SQIVND (reference sequence). After removal of 6 bases from V and 0 bases from J, the junction contained 3 bases not matched to a gene.